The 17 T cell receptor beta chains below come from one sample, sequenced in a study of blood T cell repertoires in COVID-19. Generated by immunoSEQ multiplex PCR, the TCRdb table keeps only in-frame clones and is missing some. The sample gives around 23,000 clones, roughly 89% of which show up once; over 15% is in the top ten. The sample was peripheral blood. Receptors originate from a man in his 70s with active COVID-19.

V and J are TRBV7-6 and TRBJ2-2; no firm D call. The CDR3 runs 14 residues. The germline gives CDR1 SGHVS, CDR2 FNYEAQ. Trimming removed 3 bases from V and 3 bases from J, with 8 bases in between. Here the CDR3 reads CASSFLRDTGELFF. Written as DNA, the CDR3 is TGTGCCAGCAGCTTTCTTCGAGACACCGGGGAGCTGTTTTTT.

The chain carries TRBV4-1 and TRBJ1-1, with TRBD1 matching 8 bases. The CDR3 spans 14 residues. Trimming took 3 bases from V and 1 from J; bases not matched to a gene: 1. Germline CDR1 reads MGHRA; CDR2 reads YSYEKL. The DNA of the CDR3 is TGCGCCAGCAGCCACCAGGGGGCGAACACTGAAGCTTTCTTT. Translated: CASSHQGANTEAFF.

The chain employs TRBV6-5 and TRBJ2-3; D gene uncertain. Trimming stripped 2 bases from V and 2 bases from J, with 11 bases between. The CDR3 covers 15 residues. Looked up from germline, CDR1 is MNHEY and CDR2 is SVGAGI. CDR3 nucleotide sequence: TGTGCCAGCAGTTACCGCGGCCGCCCCACAGATACGCAGTATTTT. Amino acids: CASSYRGRPTDTQYF.

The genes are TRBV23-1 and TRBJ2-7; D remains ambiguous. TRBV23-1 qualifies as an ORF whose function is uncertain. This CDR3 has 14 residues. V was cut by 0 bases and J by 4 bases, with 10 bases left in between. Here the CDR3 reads CASSQSLRQYEQYF. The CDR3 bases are TGCGCCAGCAGTCAATCTTTGCGGCAGTACGAGCAGTACTTC.

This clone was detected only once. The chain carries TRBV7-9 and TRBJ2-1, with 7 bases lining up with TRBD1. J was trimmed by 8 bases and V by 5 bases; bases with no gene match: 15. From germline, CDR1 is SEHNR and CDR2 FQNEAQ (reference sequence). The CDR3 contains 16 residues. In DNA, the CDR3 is TGTGCCAGCAGCCCGGACAGGACCACGGTGGCGGATGAGCAGTTCTTC. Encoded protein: CASSPDRTTVADEQFF.

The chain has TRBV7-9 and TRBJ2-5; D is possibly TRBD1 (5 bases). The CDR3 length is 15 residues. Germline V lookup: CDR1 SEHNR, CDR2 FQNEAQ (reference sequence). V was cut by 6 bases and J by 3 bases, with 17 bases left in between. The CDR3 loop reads CASRPKEWGEETQYF. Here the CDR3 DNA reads TGTGCCAGCAGGCCTAAGGAGTGGGGCGAAGAGACCCAGTACTTC.

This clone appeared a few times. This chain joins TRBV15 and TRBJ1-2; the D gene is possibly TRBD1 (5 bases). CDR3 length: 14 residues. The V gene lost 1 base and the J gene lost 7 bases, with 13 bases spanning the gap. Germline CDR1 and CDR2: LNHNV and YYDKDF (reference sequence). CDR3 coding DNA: TGTGCCACCAGCAGAGTGGAGGGGCGCGGTGGCTACACCTTC. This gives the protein CATSRVEGRGGYTF.

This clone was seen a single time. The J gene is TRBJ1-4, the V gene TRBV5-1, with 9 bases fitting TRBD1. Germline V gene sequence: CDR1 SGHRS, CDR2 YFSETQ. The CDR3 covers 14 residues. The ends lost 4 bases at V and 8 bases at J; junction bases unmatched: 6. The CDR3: CASSQGQGLEKLFF. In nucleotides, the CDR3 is TGCGCCAGCAGCCAGGGACAGGGACTCGAAAAACTGTTTTTT.

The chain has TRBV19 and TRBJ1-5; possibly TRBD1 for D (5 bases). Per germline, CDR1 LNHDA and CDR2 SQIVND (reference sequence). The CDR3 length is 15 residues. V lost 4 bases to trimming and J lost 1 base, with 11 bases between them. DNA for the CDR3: TGTGCCAGTAGTAGGAACGGACAAAGCAATCAGCCCCAGCATTTT. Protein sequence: CASSRNGQSNQPQHF.

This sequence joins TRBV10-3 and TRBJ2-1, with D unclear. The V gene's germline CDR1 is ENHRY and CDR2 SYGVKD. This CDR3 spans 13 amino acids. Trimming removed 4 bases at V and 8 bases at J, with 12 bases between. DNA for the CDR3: TGTGCCATCAGTGCCGGGTCCCTGGATGAGCAGTTCTTC. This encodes CAISAGSLDEQFF.

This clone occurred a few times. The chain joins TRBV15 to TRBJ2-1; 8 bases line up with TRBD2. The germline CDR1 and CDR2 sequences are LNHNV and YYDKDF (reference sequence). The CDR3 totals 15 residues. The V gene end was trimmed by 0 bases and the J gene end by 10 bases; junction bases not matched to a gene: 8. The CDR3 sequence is CATSRDRGGRREQFF. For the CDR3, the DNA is TGTGCCACCAGCAGAGATCGCGGGGGGCGCAGAGAGCAGTTCTTC.

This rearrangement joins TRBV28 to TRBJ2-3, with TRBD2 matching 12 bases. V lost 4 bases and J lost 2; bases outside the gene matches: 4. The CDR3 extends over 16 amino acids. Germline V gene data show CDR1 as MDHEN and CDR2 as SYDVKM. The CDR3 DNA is TGTGCCAGCAGTTCACTAGCGGGGGGTACCACAGATACGCAGTATTTT. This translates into CASSSLAGGTTDTQYF.

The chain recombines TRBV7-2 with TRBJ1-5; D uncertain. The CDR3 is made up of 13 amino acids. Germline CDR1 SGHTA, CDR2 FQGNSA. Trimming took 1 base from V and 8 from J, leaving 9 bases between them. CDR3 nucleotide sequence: TGTGCCAGCAGCTTAGGGCCCCGGGAGCCCCAGCATTTT. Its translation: CASSLGPREPQHF.

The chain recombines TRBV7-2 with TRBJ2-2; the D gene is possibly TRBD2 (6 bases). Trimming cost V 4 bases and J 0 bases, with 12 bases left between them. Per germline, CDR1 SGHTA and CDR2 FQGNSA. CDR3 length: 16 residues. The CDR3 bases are TGTGCCAGCAGCTCTCCCGGACTAACGAACACCGGGGAGCTGTTTTTT. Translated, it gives CASSSPGLTNTGELFF.

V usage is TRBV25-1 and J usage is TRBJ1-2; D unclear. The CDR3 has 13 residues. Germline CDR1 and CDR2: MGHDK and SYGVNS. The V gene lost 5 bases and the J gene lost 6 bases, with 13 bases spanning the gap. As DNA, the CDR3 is TGTGCCAGCAGTAAAGAGGGATTGAATGGCTACACCTTC. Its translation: CASSKEGLNGYTF.

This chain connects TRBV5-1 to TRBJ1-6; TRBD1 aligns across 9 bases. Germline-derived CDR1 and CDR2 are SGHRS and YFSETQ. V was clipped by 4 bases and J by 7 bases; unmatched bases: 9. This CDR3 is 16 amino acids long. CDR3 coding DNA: TGCGCCAGCAGCCTACGTACGGGACAGGGAAATTCACCCCTCCACTTT. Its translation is CASSLRTGQGNSPLHF.

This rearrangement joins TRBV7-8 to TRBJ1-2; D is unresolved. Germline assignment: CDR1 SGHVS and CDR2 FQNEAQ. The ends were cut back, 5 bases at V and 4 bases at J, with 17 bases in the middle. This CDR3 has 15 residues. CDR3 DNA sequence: TGTGCCAGCAGCGAGCATTCGAGCCTCATCTATGGCTACACCTTC. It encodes CASSEHSSLIYGYTF.